One sample yielded the 8 T cell receptor beta chains listed below, sequenced in a study of control samples from healthy donors and cancer patients. Repertoires were generated with immunoSEQ multiplex PCR, while TCRdb's copy carries only in-frame clones and drops some. The sample has about 100,000 clones, 90% to 95% seen once. Sequenced sample: blood. The receptor source for this set is a man in his late teens or twenties in good health.

This clone was observed a few times. This chain uses TRBV5-1 with TRBJ2-3; tentative D call: TRBD2 (5 bases). Germline CDR1 and CDR2: SGHRS and YFSETQ. V was cut by 0 bases and J by 2 bases, with 7 bases left in between. This CDR3 spans 14 amino acids. In DNA form, the CDR3 reads TGCGCCAGCAGCTTGGAACTAGTCACAGATACGCAGTATTTT. This translates into CASSLELVTDTQYF.

The CDR3 DNA sequence: TGTGCCAGTAGTATTATACCCGGGACGGAGTACGAGCAGTACTTC. This gives the protein CASSIIPGTEYEQYF. V and J are TRBV19 and TRBJ2-7; D tentatively reads TRBD1 or TRBD2 (5 bases each). Germline loops: CDR1 LNHDA, CDR2 SQIVND (reference sequence). The ends were cut back, 3 bases at V and 4 bases at J, with 16 bases in the middle. The CDR3 has 15 residues.

The V gene is TRBV7-9, the J gene TRBJ1-6, with 7 bases lining up with TRBD1. With 7 bases clipped from V and 3 bases from J, the junction kept 9 bases outside the gene matches. The CDR3 spans 16 residues. Germline CDR1 and CDR2: SEHNR and FQNEAQ (reference sequence). This CDR3 is CASMRGDRVYNSPLHF. DNA for the CDR3: TGTGCCAGCATGCGAGGGGACAGAGTCTATAATTCACCCCTCCACTTT.

This clone was counted only a few times. The J gene is TRBJ1-3, the V gene TRBV4-1; D remains ambiguous. There are 16 residues in the CDR3. Looked up from germline, CDR1 is MGHRA and CDR2 is YSYEKL. V dropped 4 bases and J dropped 2 bases, with 15 bases sitting between them. CDR3 residues: CASSLTSSSTGNTIYF. The CDR3 region has the DNA TGCGCCAGCAGCCTTACCAGTTCTTCTACTGGAAACACCATATATTTT.

This clone was observed a single time. V gene TRBV7-8 combines with J gene TRBJ2-5; a possible D gene is TRBD1 (6 bases). The CDR3 is 14 amino acids. The V gene lost 2 bases and the J gene lost 3 bases, with 10 bases spanning the gap. CDR1 and CDR2 (germline): SGHVS, FQNEAQ. This chain's CDR3 is CASSLRAGEETQYF. The CDR3 coding sequence is TGTGCCAGCAGCTTAAGGGCAGGGGAAGAGACCCAGTACTTC. The full variable domain, completed using reference TRBV7-8 and TRBJ2-5, is GAGVSQSPRYKVAKRGQDVALRCDPISGHVSLFWYQQALGQGPEFLTYFQNEAQLDKSGLPSDRFFAERPEGSVSTLKIQRTQQEDSAVYLCASSLRAGEETQYFGPGTRLLVL.

The rearrangement uses TRBV18 and TRBJ2-2; D is possibly TRBD1 (5 bases). The CDR3 spans 15 residues. In germline, CDR1 is KGHSH, CDR2 LQKENI. The V end was cut by 3 bases, the J end by 6 bases, with 14 bases between. CDR3 nucleotides: TGTGCCAGCTCACCCTTTCAGGGAAGGTCCGGGGAGCTGTTTTTT. This codes for CASSPFQGRSGELFF. The entire variable domain, with the rest obtained from reference TRBV18 and TRBJ2-2, is as follows: NAGVMQNPRHLVRRRGQEARLRCSPMKGHSHVYWYRQLPEEGLKFMVYLQKENIIDESGMPKERFSAEFPKEGPSILRIQQVVRGDSAAYFCASSPFQGRSGELFFGEGSRLTVL.

The chain links TRBV5-1 to TRBJ1-4, with 7 bases matching TRBD1. Trimming cost V 5 bases and J 3 bases; bases outside gene matches: 10. CDR3 length equals 16 residues. The germline gives CDR1 SGHRS, CDR2 YFSETQ. The CDR3, as DNA: TGCGCCAGCAGTAACGGCCTAGGACAGGCTAATGAAAAACTGTTTTTT. It encodes CASSNGLGQANEKLFF.

V gene TRBV30 combines with J gene TRBJ1-1; the match to TRBD1 covers 7 bases. V shed 5 bases and J 1 base; nucleotides not matched to a gene: 4. The CDR3 is 13 residues long. CDR1 is GTSNPN and CDR2 is SVGIG in the germline V gene (reference sequence). The CDR3, as DNA: TGTGCCTGGCCTGGGACAGCGAACACTGAAGCTTTCTTT. Amino acids: CAWPGTANTEAFF.